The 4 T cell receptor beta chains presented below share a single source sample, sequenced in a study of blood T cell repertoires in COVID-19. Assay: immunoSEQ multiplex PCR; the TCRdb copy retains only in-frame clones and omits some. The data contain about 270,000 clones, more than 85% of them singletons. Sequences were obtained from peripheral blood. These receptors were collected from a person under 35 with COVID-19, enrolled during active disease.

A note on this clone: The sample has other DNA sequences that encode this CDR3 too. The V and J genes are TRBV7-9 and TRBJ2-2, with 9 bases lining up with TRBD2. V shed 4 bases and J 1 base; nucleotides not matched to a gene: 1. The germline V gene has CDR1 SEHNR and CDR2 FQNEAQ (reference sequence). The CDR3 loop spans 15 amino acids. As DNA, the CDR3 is TGTGCCAGCAGCTCTAGCGGGGAGAACACCGGGGAGCTGTTTTTT. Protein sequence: CASSSSGENTGELFF.

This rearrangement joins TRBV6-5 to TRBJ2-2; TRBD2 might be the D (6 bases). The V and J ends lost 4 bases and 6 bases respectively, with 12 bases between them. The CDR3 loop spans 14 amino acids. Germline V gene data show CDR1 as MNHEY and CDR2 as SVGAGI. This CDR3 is CASSSGERAGELFF. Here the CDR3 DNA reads TGTGCCAGCAGTTCGGGGGAACGGGCCGGGGAGCTGTTTTTT.

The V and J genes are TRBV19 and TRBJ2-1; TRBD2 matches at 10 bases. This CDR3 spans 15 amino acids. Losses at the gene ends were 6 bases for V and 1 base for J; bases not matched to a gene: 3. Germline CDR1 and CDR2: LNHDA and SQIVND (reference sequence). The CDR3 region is CASSFSGGSYNEQFF. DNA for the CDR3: TGTGCCAGTAGCTTTAGCGGGGGGTCCTACAATGAGCAGTTCTTC.

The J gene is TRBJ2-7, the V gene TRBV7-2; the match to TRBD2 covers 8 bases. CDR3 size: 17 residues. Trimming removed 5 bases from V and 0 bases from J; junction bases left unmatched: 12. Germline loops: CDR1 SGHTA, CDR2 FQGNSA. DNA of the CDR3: TGTGCCAGCAGCCGTCAGGGCGCGGGAGGCTACTCCTACGAGCAGTACTTC. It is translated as CASSRQGAGGYSYEQYF.